This TCR beta chain was identified during a study of shared clonotypes between healthy human individuals (dated by TCRdb to 2019 to 2021). Notes on the research overall: The cohort comprised two women and a few men aged 18 to 49 years. For each donor, CD4 naive and CD4 memory were each given three plates, CD8 naive was given two plates, and CD8 memory was given one plate. Leukapheresis yielded between about 0.94 and 8.9 billion PBMCs per donor. To estimate repertoire size and how much clonotypes are shared between individuals, the study performed deep sequencing of blood TCR repertoires from about five healthy adults. Different laboratories and diverse techniques were used to prepare libraries and sequence TCR repertoires, to increase sequencing depth and limit assay-specific biases. Results and caveats for the whole study, not just this receptor: The genetic and exposure-history diversity represented was limited by the small number of donors. Sampling was restricted to blood, and TCR repertoires in tissues likely differ from the TCR repertoires found in blood. Rarefaction of sorted-subset datasets indicated incomplete sequencing despite the large sequencing depth. Clonotypes shared by all four sorted-subset donors showed higher generation probabilities than non-shared clonotypes. Larger estimated clonotype richness was generally found for naive subsets than for memory subsets. Pairwise subsampling led to the expectation that sequencing depth would affect the degree of clonotype sharing among donors. Sharing across four donors was observed for approximately 5% of naive CD4, about 3.2% of naive CD8, roughly 2.3% of memory CD4, and over 0.3% of memory CD8 clonotypes.

Donors were healthy HIV-negative adults with no recently reported acute infections or vaccinations. All donors were Caucasian adults living in Nashville, Tennessee, USA. CD4+ T cells were enriched through magnetic negative selection, after which naive cells were positively selected on CD45RA and the remaining negative fraction served as the memory subset. Blood was collected by leukapheresis, and PBMCs were isolated by Ficoll-Histopaque density gradient centrifugation and then cryopreserved in liquid nitrogen vapor phase. Purity and quantity of every magnetically sorted T cell population were checked by analytical flow cytometry. From each sorted fraction, genomic DNA was isolated and quantified by UV absorbance on a Nanodrop 2000c. Using the deep immunoSEQ assay, TCR CDR3 regions were amplified from genomic DNA by multiplex PCR. Extracted genomic DNA from each cell subset was spread evenly across all wells of several immunoSEQ 96-well plates, with each plate serving as a replicate. For sorted subsets, 200 to 250 ng of genomic DNA, equivalent to some 33,000 T cell genomes, went into each replicate PCR. Purified libraries were measured with a Qubit 3.0 fluorometer, size-checked on a Bioanalyzer 2100, and measured again with the KAPA Library Quantification kit. A separate single-read 150-cycle Illumina NextSeq 550 flow cell was used to sequence each immunoSEQ 96-well plate. On the study's bioinformatics: Because the immunoSEQ output held only junctional sequences and lacked quality scores, the filtering could not match the filtering applied to full-length reads. Sequences were annotated with PyIR, a Python wrapper for IgBLAST v1.9, and V/J genes and CDR3 were assigned using IMGT germline references. Reads were removed for weak V/J assignments (E-value above 1e-6), missing CDR3, stop codons, out-of-frame junctions, or ambiguous translated residues. V3J clonotypes were defined as sequences sharing an identical inferred V gene, J gene, and CDR3 amino acid sequence. Percentage overlap between repertoires was computed as shared unique clonotypes divided by the size of the smaller repertoire. RTK rarefaction, the Chao1 estimator, and Recon v2.1 estimates of unobserved clonotypes were used to assess repertoire richness. OLGA was used to compute generation probabilities for all TCRbeta clonotypes that the gDNA method yielded from a few donors. The immuneACCESS repertoire file appears here via TCRdb, limited to in-frame rearrangements. These files lack a portion of the clones; in checked studies, under half of the deficit traces to unresolved V genes, and the cause of the others is not known. V, J and clone size reflect that table, while D and trimming were determined from the DNA. This sample gives a few million clones in total; around 95% of them show up just once. Roughly 0.13% of the sample lies in the top ten.

Notes on this clone: The antigen this receptor binds is unknown. Base qualities were left out, and no much larger clone turns up one base away.

CDR1 and CDR2 (SGDLS, YYNGEE) derive from the germline V gene. The CDR3, cysteine through phenylalanine, is 14 amino acids long. The CDR3 DNA has 42 bases and is translated from base 1. Germline trimming amounts to 1 base on V and 2 bases on J, with 1 as the count of junction bases outside the gene matches. Here the chain combines TRBV9 and TRBJ2-7; the central 9 bases match TRBD2. The sequence was collected from a man between 18 and 29 years old in good health. Specimen: naive CD4+ T cells sorted from blood. The cell subset or site label, read with the paper, signifies: CD45RA+ positively selected. The CDR3 protein is CASSVLAGTYEQYF. The sequenced DNA: TGTGCCAGCAGCGTACTAGCGGGGACCTACGAGCAGTACTTC.